This entry concerns a single T cell receptor (beta chain). This sample is drawn from a study of blood T cell repertoires in COVID-19. For the study at large: Some COVID-19 samples were acute and others convalescent; all came from the United States, Italy and Spain. In each case, the material was cDNA or gDNA derived from T cells, B-cell-depleted T cells, or PBMCs.

Produced via immunoSEQ multiplex PCR; TCRdb's table is partial and in-frame only. The sample includes approximately 250,000 clones, around 89% seen only once; the top ten take 4.1%. CDR1 is LNHDA, CDR2 SQIVND, per germline (reference sequence). The germline V and J ends were trimmed by 8 bases and 0 bases, with 11 bases remaining between them. This CDR3 spans 14 amino acids. The study drew participants aged about 18 to 89 years from some 23 US areas. Participant-given clinical history determined each cohort assignment. This sequence originates from a woman aged 25 to 45 with acute COVID-19. The chain has TRBV19 and TRBJ1-3, with D unclear. The sequenced sample consisted of PBMCs or T cells enriched from blood (not recorded which). In DNA form, the CDR3 reads TGTGCCAGTCGAGAGATTAACTCTGGAAACACCATATATTTT. Its translation: CASREINSGNTIYF.